The T cell receptor beta chain described here comes from a study of blood T cell repertoires in COVID-19. The overall study: Sources were T cells, B-cell-depleted T cells, or PBMCs; the material itself was cDNA or gDNA.

Under the authors' procedure: Amplification from reference gene primers served as the basis for estimated nucleated cell counts. Using immunoSEQ multiplex PCR, the repertoire was profiled, and TCRdb retains in-frame clones only, with some absent. V and J calls and clone size are as listed in that table; D and trimming were resolved from the DNA. The sample records 200,000 to 300,000 clones, around 86% being singletons. With 0 bases clipped from V and 3 bases from J, the junction kept 6 bases outside the gene matches. The germline V gene has CDR1 LGHNA and CDR2 YNFKEQ. The CDR3 covers 16 residues. The V and J genes are TRBV4-2 and TRBJ2-3, with 7 bases lining up with TRBD2. The source of this sequence is a middle-aged woman who had recovered from COVID-19. Specimen: peripheral blood. CDR3 residues: CASSQDLGGETDTQYF. The CDR3 DNA sequence: TGTGCCAGCAGCCAAGATTTGGGGGGGGAGACAGATACGCAGTATTTT.